This TCR beta chain was identified in a study of control samples from healthy donors and cancer patients. Profiled with immunoSEQ multiplex PCR; TCRdb holds only in-frame clones, not every one. Among just over 15,000 clones listed, 85% to 90% were seen once. V was cut by 5 bases and J by 2 bases, with 19 bases left in between. Germline CDR1 is PRHDT and CDR2 is FYEKMQ (reference sequence). The CDR3 has 17 residues. Sequenced material: PBMCs. The TCR sequence derives from a woman between 65 and 79 years old with colorectal cancer. V is TRBV13 and J is TRBJ2-4, with a weak D call TRBD1 (6 bases). The CDR3 loop reads CASSVTGRGGSKNIQYF. The DNA for the CDR3 is TGTGCCAGCAGCGTTACAGGGAGAGGTGGGTCCAAAAACATTCAGTACTTC.